This record concerns one T cell receptor (beta chain) sequence. The antigen is undetermined. Germline assignment: CDR1 SGHVS and CDR2 FQNEAQ. This CDR3 has 13 amino acids. With 5 bases removed from V and 6 bases from J, the gap between germline ends came to 14 bases. The TCR beta cDNA libraries carried unique molecular identifiers. TCRdb passed the PCR reads through MiXCR, listing each CDR3 protein once. The sample lists over 700,000 distinct CDR3 sequences, about 32% occurring once. The data were obtained in a study of post-analysis software for immune sequencing data. Notes on the study in general: Comparison of patients with controls showed a handful of TRBV segments more frequent in patients, TRBV5-6, TRBV5-1 and TRBV20-1 among them. With F measure, samples from one preparation batch clustered together strongly.

The chain joins TRBV7-8 to TRBJ2-7, with D possibly TRBD1 on 6 matching bases. This receptor was identified in a girl between 10 and 17 years old with multiple sclerosis. The sample consisted of blood. DNA of the CDR3: TGTGCCAGCAGCACCCGGACAGTCCTCGAGCAGTACTTC. The encoded protein is CASSTRTVLEQYF.